The 24 T cell receptor beta chains reported below all come from one sample, sequenced in a study of CD8+ T cells in alopecia areata. Treatment specified: oral pan-JAK inhibitor, 5-10 mg twice daily. RNA, once extracted, was reverse transcribed into cDNA for use as the sequencing template. Sequencing was performed with immunoSEQ multiplex PCR; in TCRdb, only in-frame clones are kept and a portion is missing. This table has approximately 210,000 clones, approximately 65% appearing once. Sequencing used CD4+ T cells sorted from blood, obtained between weeks 44 and 45, from a patient treated with tofacitinib. The receptors derive from a human donor with alopecia areata.

The rearrangement uses TRBV2 and TRBJ2-1, with no clear D. CDR3 length equals 12 residues. The germline V gene has CDR1 SNHLY and CDR2 FYNNEI. V was shortened by 7 bases and J by 7 bases, with 11 bases between the two germline ends. The CDR3 here is CASTAQTNEQFF. For the CDR3, the DNA is TGTGCCAGCACGGCACAGACAAATGAGCAGTTCTTC.

The chain has TRBV5-6 and TRBJ1-1; perhaps TRBD1 as D (6 bases). Germline CDR1 reads SGHDT; CDR2 reads YYEEEE. V lost 1 base and J lost 1, with 23 bases in between. The CDR3 length is 19 residues. The CDR3 is CASSLWAPTGLLRNTEAFF. DNA for the CDR3: TGTGCCAGCAGCTTGTGGGCACCAACAGGGCTACTTAGGAACACTGAAGCTTTCTTT.

The CDR3 nucleotides are TGCGCCAGCAGACGAGGGGACTCAGGAGGGAACACTGAAGCTTTCTTT. It encodes CASRRGDSGGNTEAFF. The chain recombines TRBV5-1 with TRBJ1-1; tentatively, D is TRBD1 (5 bases). The germline V gene encodes CDR1 SGHRS and CDR2 YFSETQ. This CDR3 contains 16 residues. The ends were cut back, 5 bases at V and 1 base at J, with 18 bases in the middle.

The chain links TRBV7-2 to TRBJ2-3; a possible D gene is TRBD1 (6 bases). The germline V and J ends were trimmed by 5 bases and 6 bases, with 9 bases remaining between them. Germline lookup yields CDR1 SGHTA and CDR2 FQGNSA. CDR3 length: 12 amino acids. The CDR3 protein is CASSPQGDTQYF. CDR3 DNA sequence: TGTGCCAGCAGCCCTCAGGGGGATACGCAGTATTTT.

The rearrangement joins TRBV4-3 to TRBJ1-1, with TRBD1 identical over 10 bases. The CDR3 sequence is 16 residues long. The germline V gene encodes CDR1 LGHNA and CDR2 YSLEER. V gave up 5 bases and J gave up 4 bases; unmatched junction bases: 10. DNA for the CDR3: TGCGCCAGCAGCTCCCGGACAGGGGGAATATTCACTGAAGCTTTCTTT. This codes for CASSSRTGGIFTEAFF.

This clone was recorded a few times. The chain uses TRBV7-2 and TRBJ2-2; 8 nucleotides match TRBD1. CDR3 length equals 15 residues. V lost 5 bases to trimming and J lost 2 bases; unmatched junction nucleotides: 4. Germline V lookup: CDR1 SGHTA, CDR2 FQGNSA. The chain's CDR3 is CASSKQGGNTGELFF. The DNA for the CDR3 is TGTGCCAGCAGCAAACAGGGGGGCAACACCGGGGAGCTGTTTTTT. Looking up the rest from reference TRBV7-2 and TRBJ2-2 gives the full variable domain: GAGVSQSPSNKVTEKGKDVELRCDPISGHTALYWYRQSLGQGLEFLIYFQGNSAPDKSGLPSDRFSAERTGGSVSTLTIQRTQQEDSAVYLCASSKQGGNTGELFFGEGSRLTVL.

The chain recombines TRBV9 with TRBJ1-1; weak D call: TRBD1 (6 bases). Germline values: CDR1 SGDLS, CDR2 YYNGEE. The CDR3 totals 14 residues. V shed 4 bases and J shed 1 base, with 11 bases lying between them. The CDR3 DNA follows: TGTGCCAGCAGCTCACAAGGGGGGAACACTGAAGCTTTCTTT. Protein product: CASSSQGGNTEAFF.

This chain uses TRBV25-1 with TRBJ2-3; D not resolved. Germline assignment: CDR1 MGHDK and CDR2 SYGVNS. The V end was cut by 6 bases, the J end by 8 bases, with 9 bases between. The CDR3 consists of 11 residues. The CDR3 nucleotides read TGTGCCAGCAGCTCCACCTTTACGCAGTATTTT. This translates into CASSSTFTQYF.

The CDR3 coding sequence is TGCAGCGCCCTACGACAGCAAGCTTTCTTT. It codes for CSALRQQAFF. The chain has TRBV29-1 and TRBJ1-1; D is possibly TRBD1 (5 bases). The CDR3 has 10 amino acids. Germline loops: CDR1 SQVTM, CDR2 ANQGSEA. The V end was cut by 7 bases, the J end by 9 bases, with 12 bases between.

This clone was seen repeatedly, ten times or more. The V and J genes are TRBV7-3 and TRBJ1-2; 9 nucleotides agree with TRBD1. The germline V gene has CDR1 SGHTA and CDR2 FQGTGA. After removal of 5 bases from V and 8 bases from J, the junction contained 6 bases not matched to a gene. The CDR3 extends over 13 amino acids. The CDR3 loop is CASSQGQGIGYTF. DNA for the CDR3: TGTGCCAGCAGCCAAGGACAGGGGATAGGCTACACCTTC.

This CDR3 is CAISGGGWPQGQPQHF. CDR3 sequence (DNA): TGTGCCATCTCCGGGGGAGGGTGGCCCCAGGGGCAGCCCCAGCATTTT. The chain joins TRBV10-3 to TRBJ1-5, with D perhaps TRBD1 (6 bases). The germline V gene has CDR1 ENHRY and CDR2 SYGVKD. The CDR3 is 16 residues long. Trimming left V 8 bases short and J 7 bases short, with 24 bases between.

There are a few counts of this clone. For the CDR3, the DNA is TGTGCCAGCAGTGGGACTAGCGGGGGGCCAGATACGCAGTATTTT. Amino acid sequence: CASSGTSGGPDTQYF. The chain carries TRBV25-1 and TRBJ2-3; 14 bases are shared with TRBD2. The J segment lost 4 bases and the V segment lost 4 bases, leaving 1 base of the junction unmatched. The V gene's germline CDR1 is MGHDK and CDR2 SYGVNS. The CDR3 length is 15 residues.

The V call is TRBV19, the J call TRBJ1-1, with unresolved D. This CDR3 is 15 amino acids long. Germline loops: CDR1 LNHDA, CDR2 SQIVND (reference sequence). V was trimmed by 1 base and J by 0 bases, leaving 9 bases between them. The CDR3 DNA reads as TGTGCCAGTAGTATAGCCGGCAGTATGAACACTGAAGCTTTCTTT. It codes for CASSIAGSMNTEAFF. The full variable domain, with the rest looked up from reference TRBV19 and TRBJ1-1, is DGGITQSPKYLFRKEGQNVTLSCEQNLNHDAMYWYRQDPGQGLRLIYYSQIVNDFQKGDIAEGYSVSREKKESFPLTVTSAQKNPTAFYLCASSIAGSMNTEAFFGQGTRLTVV.

This clone came up once. This sequence joins TRBV11-3 and TRBJ1-5, with a weak D call TRBD1 (5 bases). CDR1 SGHNT and CDR2 YENEEA come from the germline V gene. The CDR3 loop spans 15 amino acids. V shed 2 bases and J shed 7 bases, with 15 bases lying between them. The chain's CDR3 is CASSLFQGPGQPQHF. CDR3 in DNA: TGTGCCAGCAGCTTATTTCAGGGCCCGGGGCAGCCCCAGCATTTT.

The chain recombines TRBV25-1 with TRBJ2-7; D gene unclear. Germline lookup yields CDR1 MGHDK and CDR2 SYGVNS. The CDR3 is 11 amino acids. V was clipped by 2 bases and J by 4 bases, with 3 bases between them. The CDR3 reads CASSEVYEQYF. DNA of the CDR3: TGTGCCAGCAGTGAAGTTTACGAGCAGTACTTC.

This clone was found a few times. CDR3 in DNA: TGTGCCCACGGGGGGGCCGGAGATACGCAGTATTTT. It is translated as CAHGGAGDTQYF. The V call is TRBV10-3, the J call TRBJ2-3, with 8 positions matching TRBD2. V lost 11 bases and J lost 5; bases outside the gene matches: 6. The V gene's germline CDR1 is ENHRY and CDR2 SYGVKD. The CDR3 spans 12 residues.

This chain connects TRBV30 to TRBJ1-3, with a tentative D call TRBD1 (6 bases). Germline V lookup: CDR1 GTSNPN, CDR2 SVGIG (reference sequence). The germline V and J ends were trimmed by 2 bases and 7 bases, with 12 bases remaining between them. The length of the CDR3 is 13 residues. The CDR3 reads CAWSLTQGNTIYF. Here the CDR3 DNA reads TGTGCCTGGAGTCTGACACAGGGTAACACCATATATTTT.

V is TRBV29-1 and J is TRBJ1-1; 10 positions agree with TRBD1. V lost 5 bases to trimming and J lost 8 bases; unmatched junction nucleotides: 11. This CDR3 spans 14 amino acids. Germline CDR1 reads SQVTM; CDR2 reads ANQGSEA. Here the CDR3 DNA reads TGCAGCGTTAGGGACAGGGGAGGGTCAACAGAAGCTTTCTTT. Residues: CSVRDRGGSTEAFF.

The V gene is TRBV29-1, the J gene TRBJ2-1; no reliable D call. Looked up from germline, CDR1 is SQVTM and CDR2 is ANQGSEA. V dropped 7 bases and J dropped 4 bases, with 5 bases sitting between them. The CDR3 contains 10 residues. This chain's CDR3 is CSATYNEQFF. CDR3 nucleotides: TGCAGCGCAACTTACAATGAGCAGTTCTTC.

V usage is TRBV5-1 and J usage is TRBJ2-2, with D unclear. V was clipped by 0 bases and J by 0 bases, with 6 bases between them. Per germline, CDR1 SGHRS and CDR2 YFSETQ. This CDR3 has 15 amino acids. In DNA, the CDR3 is TGCGCCAGCAGCTTGGAAGCTACGAACACCGGGGAGCTGTTTTTT. It yields the protein CASSLEATNTGELFF. Based on the CDR3 plus reference TRBV5-1 and TRBJ2-2, the full variable domain is KAGVTQTPRYLIKTRGQQVTLSCSPISGHRSVSWYQQTPGQGLQFLFEYFSETQRNKGNFPGRFSGRQFSNSRSEMNVSTLELGDSALYLCASSLEATNTGELFFGEGSRLTVL.

This CDR3 is CASSTNGWGRGLQYF. CDR3 nucleotide sequence: TGTGCCAGCAGTACTAACGGATGGGGCAGGGGGCTTCAGTACTTC. The genes are TRBV27 and TRBJ2-4; 8 bases fit TRBD1. From germline, CDR1 is MNHEY and CDR2 SMNVEV (reference sequence). This CDR3 comprises 15 residues. V dropped 5 bases and J dropped 11; count of bases not matched to a gene: 14.

This clone was seen just once. The rearrangement uses TRBV20-1 and TRBJ1-4, with 7 bases aligning to TRBD1. This CDR3 has 11 residues. J lost 7 bases, V lost 6 bases, and 2 bases had no gene match. Germline assignment: CDR1 DFQATT and CDR2 SNEGSKA (reference sequence). CDR3 coding DNA: TGCAGTGCGAGGGGGCCTGAAAAACTGTTTTTT. Protein sequence: CSARGPEKLFF.

V and J are TRBV29-1 and TRBJ2-7; 9 bases align to TRBD1. V was pared by 3 bases and J by 4 bases, with 1 base of the junction left unmatched. Germline CDR1 and CDR2: SQVTM and ANQGSEA. The CDR3 is 12 residues long. Here the CDR3 reads CSVEGQGYEQYF. DNA of the CDR3: TGCAGCGTTGAGGGACAGGGTTACGAGCAGTACTTC.

The CDR3: CSAEDEKAFF. The CDR3 nucleotides are TGCAGTGCCGAGGACGAGAAAGCTTTCTTT. This rearrangement joins TRBV20-1 to TRBJ1-1; the D is unclear. Germline V lookup: CDR1 DFQATT, CDR2 SNEGSKA (reference sequence). V was cut by 6 bases and J by 9 bases, with 11 bases left in between. There are 10 residues in the CDR3.